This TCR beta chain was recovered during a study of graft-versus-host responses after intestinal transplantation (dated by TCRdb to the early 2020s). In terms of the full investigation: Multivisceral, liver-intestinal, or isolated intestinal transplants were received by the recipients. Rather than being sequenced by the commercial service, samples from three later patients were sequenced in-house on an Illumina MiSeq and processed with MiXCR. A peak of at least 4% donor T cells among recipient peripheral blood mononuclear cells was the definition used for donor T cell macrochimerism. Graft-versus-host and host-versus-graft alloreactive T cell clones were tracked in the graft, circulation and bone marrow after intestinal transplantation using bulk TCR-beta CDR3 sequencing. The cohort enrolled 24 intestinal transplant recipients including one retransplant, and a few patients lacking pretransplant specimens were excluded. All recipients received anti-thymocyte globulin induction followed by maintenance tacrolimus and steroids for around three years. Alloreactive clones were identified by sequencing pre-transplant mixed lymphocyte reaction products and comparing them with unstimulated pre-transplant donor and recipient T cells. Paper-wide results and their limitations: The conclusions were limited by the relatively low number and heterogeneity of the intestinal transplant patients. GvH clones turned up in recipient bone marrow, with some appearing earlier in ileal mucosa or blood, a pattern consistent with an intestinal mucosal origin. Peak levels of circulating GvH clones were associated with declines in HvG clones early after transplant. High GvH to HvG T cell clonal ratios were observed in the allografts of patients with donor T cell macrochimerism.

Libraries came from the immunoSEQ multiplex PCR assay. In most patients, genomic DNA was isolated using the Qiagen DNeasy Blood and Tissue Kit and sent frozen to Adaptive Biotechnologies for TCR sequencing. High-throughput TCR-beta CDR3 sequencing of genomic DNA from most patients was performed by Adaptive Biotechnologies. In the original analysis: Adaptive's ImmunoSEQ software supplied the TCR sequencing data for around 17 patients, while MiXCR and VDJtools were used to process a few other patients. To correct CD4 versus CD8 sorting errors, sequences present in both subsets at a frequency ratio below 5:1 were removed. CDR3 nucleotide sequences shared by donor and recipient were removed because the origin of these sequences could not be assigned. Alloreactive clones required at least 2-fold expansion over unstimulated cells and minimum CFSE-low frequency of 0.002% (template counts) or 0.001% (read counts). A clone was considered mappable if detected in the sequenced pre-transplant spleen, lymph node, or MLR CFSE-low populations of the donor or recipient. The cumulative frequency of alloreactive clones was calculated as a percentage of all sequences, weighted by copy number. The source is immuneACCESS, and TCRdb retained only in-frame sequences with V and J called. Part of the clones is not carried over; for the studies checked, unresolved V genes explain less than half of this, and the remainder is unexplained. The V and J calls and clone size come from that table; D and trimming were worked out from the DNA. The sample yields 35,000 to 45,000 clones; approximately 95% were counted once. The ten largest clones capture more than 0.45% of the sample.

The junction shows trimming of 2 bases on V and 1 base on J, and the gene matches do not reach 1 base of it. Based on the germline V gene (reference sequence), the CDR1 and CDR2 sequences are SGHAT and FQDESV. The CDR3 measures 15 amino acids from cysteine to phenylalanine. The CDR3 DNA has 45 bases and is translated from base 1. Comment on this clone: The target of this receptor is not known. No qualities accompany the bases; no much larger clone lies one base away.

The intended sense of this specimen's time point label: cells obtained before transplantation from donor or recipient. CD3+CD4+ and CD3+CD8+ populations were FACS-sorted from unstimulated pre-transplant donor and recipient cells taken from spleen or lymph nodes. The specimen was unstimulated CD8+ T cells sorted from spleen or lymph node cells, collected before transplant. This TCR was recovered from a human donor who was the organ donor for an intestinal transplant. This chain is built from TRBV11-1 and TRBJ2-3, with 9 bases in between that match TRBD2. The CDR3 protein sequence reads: CASSLWTSGTDTQYF. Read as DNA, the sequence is TGTGCCAGCAGCTTATGGACTAGCGGCACAGATACGCAGTATTTT. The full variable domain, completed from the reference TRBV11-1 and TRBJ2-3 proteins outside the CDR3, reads EAEVAQSPRYKITEKSQAVAFWCDPISGHATLYWYRQILGQGPELLVQFQDESVVDDSQLPKDRFSAERLKGVDSTLKIQPAELGDSAMYLCASSLWTSGTDTQYFGPGTRLTVL.